Described below is a single T cell receptor beta chain sequence and its context. Its antigen is not known. The sample contains more than one DNA sequence encoding this CDR3. This record comes from a study of shared clonotypes between healthy human individuals. Study results and caveats: Clonotype sharing among donors was expected to depend on sequencing depth. Blood was the only sampled material, and tissue repertoires likely differ. Across a few donors, naive CD4 shared 5% to 6.5%, naive CD8 less than 4%, memory CD4 2% to 2.5%, memory CD8 under 0.5%. Incompleteness in sorted-subset sequencing, despite large depth, was shown by rarefaction.

V shed 1 base and J shed 3 bases, with 5 bases lying between them. This CDR3 spans 13 amino acids. Germline assignment: CDR1 MNHEY and CDR2 SMNVEV (reference sequence). Measured with immunoSEQ multiplex PCR; TCRdb has only the in-frame clones, and not every one. Of approximately 2,200,000 clones in the sample, 90% to 95% were seen once. Naive CD8 populations comprised CD45RO-negative cells positively selected for CCR7, excluding terminally differentiated effector memory CD45RA+ cells. The chain is built from TRBV27 and TRBJ2-3, with D unresolved. This TCR was recovered from a man between 18 and 35 years old in good health. Some clones in this sample may be carry-over from other donors' samples. What was sequenced was naive CD8+ T cells from PBMCs. CDR3 in amino acids: CASSLFPTDTQYF. In nucleotides, the CDR3 is TGTGCCAGCAGTTTATTTCCAACAGATACGCAGTATTTT.